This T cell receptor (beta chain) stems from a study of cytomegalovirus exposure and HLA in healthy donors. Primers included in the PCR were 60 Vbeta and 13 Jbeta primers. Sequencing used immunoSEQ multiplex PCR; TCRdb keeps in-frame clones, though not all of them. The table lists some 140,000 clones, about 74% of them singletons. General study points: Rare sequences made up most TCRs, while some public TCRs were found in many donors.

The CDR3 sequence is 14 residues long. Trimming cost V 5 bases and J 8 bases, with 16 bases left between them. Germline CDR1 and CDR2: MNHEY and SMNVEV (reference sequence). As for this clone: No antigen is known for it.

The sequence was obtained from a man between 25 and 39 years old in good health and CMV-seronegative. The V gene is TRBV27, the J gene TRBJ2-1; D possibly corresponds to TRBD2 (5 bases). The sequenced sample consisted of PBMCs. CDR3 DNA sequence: TGTGCCAGCAGTCGCTATGGACTTATAGATGAGCAGTTCTTC. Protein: CASSRYGLIDEQFF.